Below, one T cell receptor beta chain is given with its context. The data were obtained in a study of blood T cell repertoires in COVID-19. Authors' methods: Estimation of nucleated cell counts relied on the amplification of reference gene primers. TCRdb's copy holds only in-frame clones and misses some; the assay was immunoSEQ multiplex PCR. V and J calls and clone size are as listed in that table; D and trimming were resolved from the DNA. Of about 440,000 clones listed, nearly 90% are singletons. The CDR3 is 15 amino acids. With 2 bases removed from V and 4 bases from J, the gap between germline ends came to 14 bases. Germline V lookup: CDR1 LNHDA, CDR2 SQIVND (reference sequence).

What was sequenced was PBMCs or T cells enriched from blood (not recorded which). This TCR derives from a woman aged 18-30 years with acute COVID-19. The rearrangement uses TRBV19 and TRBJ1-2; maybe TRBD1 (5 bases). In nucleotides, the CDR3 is TGTGCCAGTAGTATAAAGGGACTGACGCTCTATGGCTACACCTTC. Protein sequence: CASSIKGLTLYGYTF.